The next 10 T cell receptor beta chains were all read from a single sample in a study of cytomegalovirus exposure and HLA in healthy donors. Use of 60 Vbeta and 13 Jbeta primers characterized the PCR. The data were produced by immunoSEQ multiplex PCR, yet TCRdb's version contains in-frame clones alone and is incomplete. Here the sample spans some 150,000 clones, around four fifths being singletons. The sequenced sample was PBMCs. The source is a boy between 2 and 10 years old in good health and CMV-seronegative.

The chain is built from TRBV6-5 and TRBJ2-7; TRBD2 matches 9 bases. CDR3 length: 15 amino acids. The germline V gene has CDR1 MNHEY and CDR2 SVGAGI. After removal of 6 bases from V and 4 bases from J, the junction contained 10 bases not matched to a gene. DNA for the CDR3: TGTGCCAGCAGCCAAATGGGACTAGCTTGGTACGAGCAGTACTTC. Its protein is CASSQMGLAWYEQYF.

About this clone itself: One junction end disagrees with the germline gene, perhaps due to a read error. Additional DNA sequences in this sample encode the identical CDR3. The rearrangement uses TRBV6-5 and TRBJ2-7, with 8 bases identical to TRBD2. The CDR3 runs 15 residues. Germline CDR1 MNHEY, CDR2 SVGAGI. The CDR3 is CASSPRLASPYEQYF. CDR3 bases: TGCGCCAGCAGCCCCCGACTAGCGAGCCCCTACGAGCAGTACTTC.

The CDR3 is CASSPKTRVNIQYF. The CDR3, as DNA: TGTGCCAGCAGCCCGAAGACCCGGGTGAACATTCAGTACTTC. The rearrangement uses TRBV9 and TRBJ2-4; no reliable D call. The CDR3 contains 14 residues. Deletions cut 4 bases from V and 7 bases from J, with 15 bases between. CDR1 and CDR2 from the germline V gene are SGDLS and YYNGEE.

The V and J genes are TRBV4-2 and TRBJ2-3; D uncertain. Looked up from germline, CDR1 is LGHNA and CDR2 is YNFKEQ. V lost 0 bases and J lost 5, with 12 bases in between. The CDR3 runs 15 residues. The CDR3 DNA sequence: TGTGCCAGCAGCCAAGATTGGCTGCTCCTAGATACGCAGTATTTT. Amino acids: CASSQDWLLLDTQYF.

The chain joins TRBV11-3 to TRBJ1-4, with a tentative D call TRBD1 (5 bases). CDR3 length equals 16 residues. Germline-derived CDR1 and CDR2 are SGHNT and YENEEA. The germline V and J ends were trimmed by 1 base and 5 bases, with 14 bases remaining between them. The CDR3 nucleotides are TGTGCCAGCAGCTTAGTAGGTGGGGCCGAAAATGAAAAACTGTTTTTT. Its translation is CASSLVGGAENEKLFF.

The gene calls are TRBV10-1 and TRBJ1-1, with 10 bases identical to TRBD1. The CDR3 is made up of 15 amino acids. The V segment lost 6 bases and the J segment 6 bases; nucleotides outside the gene matches: 10. Germline V gene lookup returns CDR1 WNHNN and CDR2 SYGVQD (reference sequence). The CDR3 spells CASSPQDRGIAEAFF. As DNA, the CDR3 is TGCGCCAGCAGCCCCCAGGACAGGGGGATTGCTGAAGCTTTCTTT.

The chain has TRBV5-8 and TRBJ1-2; possible D gene TRBD1, 6 bases. CDR3 length equals 14 residues. In germline, CDR1 is SGHTS, CDR2 YDEGEE. Trimming took off 2 bases at V and 3 bases at J, with 11 bases between the two ends. The CDR3 DNA sequence: TGTGCCAGCAGCTTAGAGGGGGTTCACTATGGCTACACCTTC. Translated: CASSLEGVHYGYTF.

The J gene is TRBJ1-3, the V gene TRBV29-1; TRBD1 is a possible D gene (6 bases). The V end was cut by 4 bases, the J end by 4 bases, with 11 bases between. The CDR3 is 13 residues long. Looked up from germline, CDR1 is SQVTM and CDR2 is ANQGSEA. CDR3 amino acids: CSVADSNGNTIYF. CDR3 nucleotide sequence: TGCAGCGTTGCGGACAGTAACGGAAACACCATATATTTT.

V usage is TRBV7-6 and J usage is TRBJ2-1, with 7 bases lining up with TRBD1. The CDR3 has 18 amino acids. The V segment lost 5 bases and the J segment 7 bases; nucleotides outside the gene matches: 20. Germline CDR1 SGHVS, CDR2 FNYEAQ. DNA of the CDR3: TGTGCCAGCAGCCTTAAAATAAACCGGGACAGAGAACTTAATGAGCAGTTCTTC. This sequence encodes CASSLKINRDRELNEQFF.

The V and J genes are TRBV7-2 and TRBJ2-5; no firm D call. Germline assignment: CDR1 SGHTA and CDR2 FQGNSA. Deletions cut 1 base from V and 8 bases from J, with 8 bases between. The CDR3 loop spans 12 amino acids. Here the CDR3 DNA reads TGTGCCAGCAGCTTAGATCTGGCTACCCAGTACTTC. This sequence encodes CASSLDLATQYF.